This T cell receptor (beta chain) was sequenced in a study of T cells expressing NK-cell markers. Study-wide background: Repertoires of TCR beta were obtained from T cells sorted as CD3+CD56+NKG2C+, CD3+CD56+NKG2C- and CD3+CD56-NKG2C+.

As the method of synthesis, 5'RACE template switching with UMIs yielded TCR beta cDNA. TCRdb processed the 5' RACE reads again and assigns one entry to each CDR3 protein, with no DNA. Its clone listing holds 500,000 or so distinct CDR3 sequences. Material for sequencing was blood T cells: a sorted CD56 or NKG2C T cell subset, CD4+ or CD8+ T cells, or bulk PBMC T cells (not recorded which). This receptor was obtained from a man aged 18 to 29 in good health.

The CDR3 loop is CSARDPDSLRFGEQFF. V gene TRBV20-1 combines with J gene TRBJ2-1; TCRdb indicates TRBD1, and absent DNA this call remains unverified. Germline V lookup: CDR1 DFQATT, CDR2 SNEGSKA (reference sequence). The CDR3 consists of 16 residues.